Below are 9 T cell receptor beta chains sequenced from a single sample in a study of Ad26.COV2.S vaccination and SARS-CoV-2 variants. Sequencing was performed with immunoSEQ multiplex PCR; in TCRdb, only in-frame clones are kept and a portion is missing. This table has 150,000 to 200,000 clones, around nine tenths appearing once. Here the sequenced sample was peripheral blood, taken after recovery from COVID-19. These receptors were obtained from a human donor who had recovered from COVID-19.

The V call is TRBV2, the J call TRBJ2-1, with 9 positions matching TRBD2. Germline values: CDR1 SNHLY, CDR2 FYNNEI. The CDR3 extends over 14 amino acids. Losses at the gene ends were 6 bases for V and 9 bases for J; bases not matched to a gene: 9. CDR3 region: CASRALAGRSEQFF. The CDR3 DNA sequence: TGTGCCAGCAGGGCCCTAGCGGGGCGGTCTGAGCAGTTCTTC.

The rearrangement links TRBV4-1 to TRBJ2-7; no clear D. CDR3 length equals 15 residues. The germline gives CDR1 MGHRA, CDR2 YSYEKL. The V end was cut by 0 bases, the J end by 0 bases, with 9 bases between. CDR3 sequence (DNA): TGCGCCAGCAGCCAAGAGTGGGCGAACTCCTACGAGCAGTACTTC. It codes for CASSQEWANSYEQYF.

Here the CDR3 reads CASSGSLTGELFF. The CDR3 nucleotides read TGTGCCAGCAGTGGATCGCTTACCGGGGAGCTGTTTTTT. The chain carries TRBV2 and TRBJ2-2, with no clear D. V was shortened by 4 bases and J by 5 bases, with 8 bases between the two germline ends. CDR1 and CDR2 from the germline V gene are SNHLY and FYNNEI. The CDR3 totals 13 residues.

This clone was detected a few times. V gene TRBV4-1 combines with J gene TRBJ2-3; D may be TRBD1 (5 bases). The length of the CDR3 is 15 residues. V lost 3 bases and J 0 bases, leaving 10 bases between the germline ends. CDR1 and CDR2 (germline): MGHRA, YSYEKL. CDR3 amino acids: CASSQQDISTDTQYF. The CDR3 region has the DNA TGCGCCAGCAGCCAGCAGGACATTAGCACAGATACGCAGTATTTT.

The rearrangement joins TRBV28 to TRBJ2-7; D unresolved. This CDR3 contains 13 residues. Germline values: CDR1 MDHEN, CDR2 SYDVKM. Between the trimmed V and J ends, which lost 3 bases and 0 bases, there was a span of 6 bases. Written as DNA, the CDR3 is TGTGCCAGCAGTTTTGGACGCTCCTACGAGCAGTACTTC. Translated, it gives CASSFGRSYEQYF. The full variable domain, its missing parts supplied by reference TRBV28 and TRBJ2-7, is DVKVTQSSRYLVKRTGEKVFLECVQDMDHENMFWYRQDPGLGLRLIYFSYDVKMKEKGDIPEGYSVSREKKERFSLILESASTNQTSMYLCASSFGRSYEQYFGPGTRLTVT.

This chain connects TRBV4-1 to TRBJ2-3; 8 positions match TRBD2. Looked up from germline, CDR1 is MGHRA and CDR2 is YSYEKL. J gave up 2 bases and V 2 bases, and 12 bases lay outside the gene matches. The CDR3 sequence is 18 residues long. The CDR3 region has the DNA TGCGCCAGCAGCCAAAACGAGAATAGCGGGACCCACACAGATACGCAGTATTTT. The encoded protein is CASSQNENSGTHTDTQYF.

On this clone itself: At the DNA level, this CDR3 is encoded by other sequences in the same sample as well. This CDR3 reads CASSPGGTDTQYF. The CDR3 DNA follows: TGTGCCAGCTCACCGGGGGGCACAGATACGCAGTATTTT. V and J are TRBV18 and TRBJ2-3; D may be TRBD1 or TRBD2 (5 bases each). Trimming left V 3 bases short and J 1 base short, with 5 bases between. Germline CDR1 and CDR2: KGHSH and LQKENI. The CDR3 runs to 13 residues.

The chain recombines TRBV4-1 with TRBJ2-5; TRBD2 matches at 11 bases. This CDR3 comprises 16 residues. Germline assignment: CDR1 MGHRA and CDR2 YSYEKL. Trimming took 2 bases from V and 9 from J; bases not matched to a gene: 11. CDR3 coding DNA: TGCGCCAGCAGCCAACAACCACTAGCGGGAGTCATGCCCCAGTACTTC. It encodes CASSQQPLAGVMPQYF.

The chain carries TRBV3-1 (or the pseudogene TRBV3-2) and TRBJ2-5; D is possibly TRBD1 or TRBD2 (5 bases each). Germline V gene sequence: CDR1 LGHDT, CDR2 YNNKEL (reference sequence). V lost 0 bases and J lost 11, with 13 bases in between. The CDR3 spans 13 residues. The CDR3 DNA reads TGTGCCAGCAGCCAAGATCCAGGGAGTCGGCAGTACTTC. Translation gives CASSQDPGSRQYF.